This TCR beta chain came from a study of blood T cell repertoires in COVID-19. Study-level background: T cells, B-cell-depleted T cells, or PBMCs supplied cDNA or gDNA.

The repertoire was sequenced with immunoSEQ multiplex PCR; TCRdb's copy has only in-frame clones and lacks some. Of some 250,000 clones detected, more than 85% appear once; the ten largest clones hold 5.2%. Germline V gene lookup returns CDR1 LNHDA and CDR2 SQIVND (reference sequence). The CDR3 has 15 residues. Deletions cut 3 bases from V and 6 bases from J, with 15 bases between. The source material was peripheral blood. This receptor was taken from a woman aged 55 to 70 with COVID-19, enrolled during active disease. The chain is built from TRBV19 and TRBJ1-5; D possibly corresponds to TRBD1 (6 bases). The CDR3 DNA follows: TGTGCCAGTAGTATTTTCACAGGGAAGGGTCAGCCCCAGCATTTT. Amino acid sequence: CASSIFTGKGQPQHF.